Following are 20 T cell receptor delta chains from one sample sequenced in a study of gamma-delta T cells after stem cell transplantation (dated by TCRdb to 2016 to 2017). Library prep was done by RT-PCR. These reads were obtained on an Illumina MiSeq. Public reads were reanalyzed in TCRdb with CATT, and rows carrying the same DNA were merged afterwards. The sample profile shows around 1,600 delta-chain clones; approximately 5.5% of them were found once. The top ten clones comprise around half of the sample. The sequencing sample was made of gamma-delta T cells. All receptors derive from a human donor. It is not recorded whose cells these are; they may come from a transplant donor.

This clone has more than one count but fewer than ten. One base separates it from a far larger clone, so it is likely a read error. The same CDR3 is also encoded by other DNA sequences in this sample. J is TRDJ3 and V is TRDV2; a weak D match, TRDD3 (5 bases). Germline V gene lookup returns CDR1 GEAIGNYY and CDR2 EKD. This CDR3 has 18 residues. CDR3 protein: CACDTAGGGSWDTRQMFF. The CDR3 DNA follows: TGTGCCTGCGACACCGCGGGGGGCGGCTCCTGGGACACCCGACAGATGTTTTTC.

With respect to this clone: Distinct nucleotide sequences in the sample also encode this CDR3. The rearrangement links TRDV2 to TRDJ1; D assignment may be TRDD2 or TRDD3 (5 bases each). Germline V gene data show CDR1 as GEAIGNYY and CDR2 as EKD. The CDR3 loop spans 13 amino acids. V dropped 5 bases and J dropped 5 bases, with 14 bases sitting between them. CDR3 bases: TGTGCCTGTGTGTCCCTACTGGCTGATAAACTCATCTTT. It yields the protein CACVSLLADKLIF.

Points on this clone: A far larger clone is one nucleotide away, so this likely arose from a read error. The same CDR3 arises from other DNA sequences in this sample as well. The V call is TRDV2, the J call TRDJ1, with TRDD3 matching over 13 bases. Germline V lookup: CDR1 GEAIGNYY, CDR2 EKD. CDR3 length: 16 residues. This chain's CDR3 is CACDLLGDTETDKLIF. CDR3 DNA: TGTGCCTGTGACTTACTGGGGGATACGGAGACCGATAAACTCATCTTC.

In this sample, this clone turned up a few times. TCRdb has a much larger clone's protein, which differs at residues 10 and 16 from the translation of this DNA, likely because of a read error; what is shown is the protein translated from the DNA. The rearrangement uses TRDV2 and TRDJ1; 11 nucleotides agree with TRDD3. V lost 3 bases, J lost 0 bases, and 26 bases stayed unmatched. The CDR3 spans 23 residues. Germline CDR1 and CDR2: GEAIGNYY and EKD. The CDR3 loop reads CACDLLLGDSTPNTGYYTDKLIF. CDR3 nucleotide sequence: TGTGCCTGTGACTTGTTACTGGGGGATAGTACCCCGAATACCGGGTATTACACCGATAAACTCATCTTT.

This clone counts as medium-sized. The rearrangement joins TRDV2 to TRDJ1, with a possible D match to TRDD3 (7 bases). This CDR3 comprises 18 residues. Germline V gives CDR1 GEAIGNYY, CDR2 EKD. V lost 0 bases and J 0 bases, leaving 19 bases between the germline ends. In nucleotides, the CDR3 is TGTGCCTGTGACACCCTTCCTGGGGGCCTCTCGTACACCGATAAACTCATCTTT. Translated: CACDTLPGGLSYTDKLIF.

This clone was observed a handful of times. TCRdb lists the protein of a much larger clone for this DNA, which differs at residue 14, so this is likely a read error; the protein given here is translated from the DNA itself. The rearrangement joins TRDV2 to TRDJ1, with 8 bases fitting TRDD3. The CDR3 consists of 16 residues. Germline loops: CDR1 GEAIGNYY, CDR2 EKD. This CDR3 is CACDTLGDPFTDKFIF. DNA for the CDR3: TGTGCCTGTGACACCCTGGGGGACCCTTTCACCGATAAATTCATCTTT.

On this clone itself: A far larger clone is a single base away, which makes a read error likely. The identical CDR3 is also encoded by other nucleotide sequences in the sample. The chain is built from TRDV2 and TRDJ1; D gene unclear. CDR3 length equals 15 residues. Per the germline V gene, CDR1 is GEAIGNYY and CDR2 is EKD. This CDR3 reads CACDSLVGSTDKLIF. In DNA, the CDR3 is TGCGCCTGTGACTCCCTAGTAGGGAGTACCGATAAACTCATCTTT.

Regarding this clone: TCRdb attributes to this sequence the protein of a much larger clone, which differs from the DNA translation at residue 10; a read error is likely, and the protein displayed is translated from the DNA. The J gene is TRDJ1, the V gene TRDV2, with D possibly TRDD1 on 5 matching bases. Trimming removed 0 bases at V and 8 bases at J, with 36 bases between. Germline CDR1 reads GEAIGNYY; CDR2 reads EKD. This CDR3 region has 21 residues. The DNA of the CDR3 is TGTGCCTGTGACACCCTACACCTTGCCGTGCGCCGCCGAAATCCCCTGGCCAAACTCATCTTT. This sequence encodes CACDTLHLAVRRRNPLAKLIF.

Points on this clone: With a far larger clone one base away, a read error is the likely cause. The same CDR3 is also encoded by other DNA sequences in this sample. The chain employs TRDV2 and TRDJ1; TRDD3 aligns across 8 bases. CDR1 and CDR2 (germline): GEAIGNYY, EKD. The CDR3 sequence is 16 residues long. V was pared by 3 bases and J by 4 bases, with 12 bases of the junction left unmatched. CDR3 protein: CACDGLGEESSDKLIF. The DNA for the CDR3 is TGTGCCTGTGACGGGCTGGGGGAGGAATCTAGCGATAAACTCATCTTT.

This clone is medium-sized in the sample. A far larger clone is off by one base, so a read error is likely. The chain is built from TRDV2 and TRDJ1; possibly TRDD3 for D (5 bases). Germline CDR1 GEAIGNYY, CDR2 EKD. The germline V and J ends were trimmed by 8 bases and 1 base, with 28 bases remaining between them. The CDR3 is 18 amino acids. This chain's CDR3 is CAYEPMTNTGISTDKLIF. CDR3 DNA: TGTGCCTATGAGCCTATGACCAATACAGGGATCAGCACCGATAAACTCATCTTT.

For this clone: A far larger clone is one nucleotide away, so this likely arose from a read error. This sample includes further DNA sequences coding for the same CDR3. This sequence joins TRDV2 and TRDJ1; no reliable D call. The CDR3 sequence is 18 residues long. The germline V gene has CDR1 GEAIGNYY and CDR2 EKD. This CDR3 is CACDRVGAIREYTDKLIF. The CDR3 DNA reads as TGTGCCTGTGACAGGGTCGGGGCTATAAGGGAGTACACCGATAAGCTCATCTTT.

The assigned J gene is TRDJ1, but the V gene is uncalled; no DNA check was done on the table's D call, TRDD3. The CDR3 is made up of 20 amino acids. The CDR3 region has the DNA TGTGCCTGTGACACCCTTCATCTCCTGGTGGATCTTATTGTCACCGATAAACTCATCTTT. It specifies CACDTLHLLVDLIVTDKLIF.

Notes on this clone: Possible read error: a much larger clone is one base away. The rearrangement links TRDV2 to TRDJ1; 9 bases agree with TRDD3. This CDR3 has 14 amino acids. Germline lookup yields CDR1 GEAIGNYY and CDR2 EKD. CDR3 bases: TGTGCCTGTGACAGACTGGGGGACACCAATAAACTCATCTTT. It encodes CACDRLGDTNKLIF.

The rearrangement links TRDV2 to TRDJ1; TRDD3 matches at 8 bases. No J gene is reported in TCRdb; it was inferred here by comparing the DNA with germline. The CDR3 extends over 18 amino acids. The ends lost 0 bases at V and 2 bases at J; junction bases unmatched: 13. Germline CDR1 GEAIGNYY, CDR2 EKD. The CDR3 reads CACDTSPTARGITDKLIF. Here the CDR3 DNA reads TGTGCCTGTGACACCAGTCCTACGGCCCGGGGGATAACCGATAAACTCATCTTT.

By share, this clone ranks as large (0.1 to 1%). This sample includes further DNA sequences coding for the same CDR3. The chain is built from TRDV2 and TRDJ1; TRDD3 aligns across 8 bases. CDR1 is GEAIGNYY, CDR2 EKD, per germline. The junction had 15 bases not matched to a gene; V was cut back by 0 bases and J by 4 bases. This CDR3 is 18 amino acids long. CDR3 region: CACDTVAGGTHRGDKLIF. The CDR3 DNA sequence: TGTGCCTGTGACACCGTCGCTGGGGGAACTCATCGGGGCGATAAACTCATCTTT.

Regarding this clone: This is likely an artifact of a read error, given a far larger clone one base away. The same CDR3 can be traced to other DNA sequences in this sample. The V and J genes are TRDV2 and TRDJ1; 8 nucleotides agree with TRDD3. V lost 0 bases, J lost 1 base, and 15 bases stayed unmatched. CDR1 is GEAIGNYY, CDR2 EKD, per germline. The CDR3 has 19 residues. The CDR3 nucleotides are TGTGCCTGTGACACCGTTTCCTTGGGGGATCGCTTACCCACCGATAAACTCATCTTT. This sequence encodes CACDTVSLGDRLPTDKLIF.

As concerns this clone: It may be a read error: a sequence one base away is much more abundant. The chain has TRDV2 and TRDJ1; 11 bases line up with TRDD3. Germline V CDR1 and CDR2: GEAIGNYY, EKD. The CDR3 covers 20 residues. The CDR3 here is CACDTLHLLGDSIGTDKPIF. The CDR3 region has the DNA TGTGCCTGTGACACCCTTCATCTACTGGGGGATAGTATTGGCACCGATAAACCCATCTTT.

This clone occurred a few times. It is likely a read error: a sequence one base away is far more abundant. Other DNA sequences in this specimen translate into the identical CDR3. The chain is built from TRDV2 and TRDJ1; 7 bases align to TRDD3. The V and J ends lost 1 base and 0 bases, in that order; junction bases with no gene match: 10. CDR1 and CDR2 (germline): GEAIGNYY, EKD. The CDR3 sequence is 17 residues long. This chain's CDR3 is CACDTLGTGGYTDKLIF. The CDR3 DNA follows: TGTGCCTGTGACACTCTCGGAACCGGGGGATACACCGATAAACTCATCTTT.

This clone was seen more than once but under ten times. The protein given by TCRdb reflects a much larger clone and differs at residue 7 from this DNA's translation, likely from a read error; the protein shown is the DNA's translation. The chain has TRDV2 and TRDJ3; no reliable D call. V was cut by 1 base and J by 0 bases, with 18 bases left in between. From germline, CDR1 is GEAIGNYY and CDR2 EKD. The CDR3 covers 20 residues. The chain's CDR3 is CACDTPEDHPSSWDTRQMFF. The CDR3 bases are TGTGCCTGTGACACGCCGGAGGACCATCCAAGCTCCTGGGACACCCGACAGATGTTTTTC.

This clone was detected only a few times. Other nucleotide sequences in the sample specify the same CDR3. The chain is built from TRDV1 and TRDJ1; 8 positions agree with TRDD3. Germline CDR1 reads TSWWSYY; CDR2 reads QGS. The CDR3 spans 21 residues. V was clipped by 0 bases and J by 4 bases; unmatched bases: 22. CDR3 in DNA: TGTGCTCTTGGGGAACTGGCCCCCATCCCTCTTCTGGGGGACACAAACGATAAACTCATCTTT. Protein product: CALGELAPIPLLGDTNDKLIF.